The clone carrying this T cell receptor beta chain showed up just once. These data belong to a study of blood T cell repertoires in COVID-19. Some clones are missing from TCRdb's copy, which holds only in-frame ones; the method was immunoSEQ multiplex PCR. The sample lists tens of thousands of clones, under 90% occurring once. The CDR3 has 15 residues. Trimming left V 1 base short and J 0 bases short, with 7 bases between. CDR1 and CDR2 from the germline V gene are LNHNV and YYDKDF (reference sequence). The clonotype comes from a man aged 50 to 59 with COVID-19, enrolled during active disease. J is TRBJ1-5 and V is TRBV15; D is ambiguous. The sequencing input was peripheral blood. CDR3 coding DNA: TGTGCCACCAGCAGAGGAGACACTAGCAATCAGCCCCAGCATTTT. Encoded protein: CATSRGDTSNQPQHF.